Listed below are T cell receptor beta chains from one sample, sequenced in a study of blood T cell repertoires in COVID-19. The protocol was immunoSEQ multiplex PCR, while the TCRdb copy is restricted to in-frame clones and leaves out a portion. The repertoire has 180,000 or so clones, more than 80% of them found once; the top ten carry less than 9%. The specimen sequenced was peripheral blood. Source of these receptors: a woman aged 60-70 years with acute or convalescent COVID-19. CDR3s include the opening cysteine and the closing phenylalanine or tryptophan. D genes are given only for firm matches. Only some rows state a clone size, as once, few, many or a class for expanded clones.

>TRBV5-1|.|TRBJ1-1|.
CASSPGVTWRNTEAFF
TGCGCCAGCAGCCCAGGGGTTACCTGGAGGAACACTGAAGCTTTCTTT
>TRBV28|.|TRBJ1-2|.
CASQPPGVNYGYTF
TGTGCCAGTCAGCCCCCAGGGGTTAACTATGGCTACACCTTC
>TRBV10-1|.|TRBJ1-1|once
CASSRDTDTEAFF
TGCGCCAGCAGTCGCGACACGGACACTGAAGCTTTCTTT
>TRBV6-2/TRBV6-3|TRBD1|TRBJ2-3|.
CASSYGRQGADTQYF
TGTGCCAGCAGTTACGGGCGACAGGGGGCAGATACGCAGTATTTT
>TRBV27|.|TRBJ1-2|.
CASSLYGLAGNYGYTF
TGTGCCAGCAGTTTATACGGGTTGGCTGGTAACTATGGCTACACCTTC
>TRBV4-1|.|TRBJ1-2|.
CASSPAGGRDYGYTF
TGCGCCAGCAGCCCCGCCGGGGGCAGGGACTACGGCTACACCTTC
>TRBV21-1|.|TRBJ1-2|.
CASSKGKAQGDSPVGNYGYTF
TGTGCCAGCAGCAAAGGAAAGGCACAGGGGGACTCTCCAGTTGGGAACTATGGCTACACCTTC
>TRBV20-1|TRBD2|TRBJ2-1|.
CSASGGLAGVVYNEQFF
TGCAGTGCTAGTGGGGGACTAGCGGGAGTTGTCTACAATGAGCAGTTCTTC
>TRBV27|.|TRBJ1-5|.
CASSPLDRTNQPQHF
TGTGCCAGCAGTCCGCTGGACAGAACCAATCAGCCCCAGCATTTT
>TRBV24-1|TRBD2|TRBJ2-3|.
CATSDPAGGSTDTQYF
TGTGCCACCAGTGATCCAGCGGGAGGGTCCACAGATACGCAGTATTTT
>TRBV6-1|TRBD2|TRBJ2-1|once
CASSEREAGTFSSYNEQFF
TGTGCCAGCAGTGAAAGGGAAGCGGGGACTTTCAGCTCCTACAATGAGCAGTTCTTC
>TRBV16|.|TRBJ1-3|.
CASSLTTGPGNTIYF
TGTGCCAGCAGCCTTACGACAGGTCCTGGAAACACCATATATTTT
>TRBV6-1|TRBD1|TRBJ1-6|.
CASSEDRGNSPLHF
TGTGCCAGCAGTGAGGACAGGGGGAATTCACCCCTCCACTTT
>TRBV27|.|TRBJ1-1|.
CASRSPGMNTEAFF
TGTGCCAGCAGGTCGCCAGGGATGAACACTGAAGCTTTCTTT
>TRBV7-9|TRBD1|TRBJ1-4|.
CASSSNHRGGDEKLFF
TGTGCCAGCAGCTCCAACCACAGGGGTGGAGATGAAAAACTGTTTTTT
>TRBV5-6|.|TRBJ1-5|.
CASSLTTALGPQHF
TGTGCCAGCAGCCTGACGACTGCCTTAGGGCCCCAGCATTTT
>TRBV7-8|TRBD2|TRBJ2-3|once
CASSKGLAGTDTQYF
TGTGCCAGCAGCAAAGGACTAGCGGGGACAGATACGCAGTATTTT
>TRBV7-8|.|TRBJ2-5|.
CASSSLGLTGQETQYF
TGTGCCAGCAGCTCACTGGGGCTTACAGGGCAAGAGACCCAGTACTTC
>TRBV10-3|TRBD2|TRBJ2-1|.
CAISEKAGGFYNEQFF
TGTGCCATCAGCGAGAAGGCGGGAGGGTTCTACAATGAGCAGTTCTTC
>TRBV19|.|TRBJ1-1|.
CASSMPRGNKVNTEAFF
TGTGCCAGTAGTATGCCCAGGGGTAACAAAGTGAACACTGAAGCTTTCTTT
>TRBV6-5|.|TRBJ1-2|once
CASTGTSGYTF
TGTGCCAGCACGGGGACATCTGGCTACACCTTC
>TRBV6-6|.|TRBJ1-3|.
CASSSLGLSGNTIYF
TGTGCCAGCAGTTCCCTGGGGCTCTCTGGAAACACCATATATTTT
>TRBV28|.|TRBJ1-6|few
CASSLGAGSSYNSPLHF
TGTGCCAGCAGTTTAGGTGCAGGCAGCTCCTATAATTCACCCCTCCACTTT
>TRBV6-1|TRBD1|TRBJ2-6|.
CASSGTGPRSGSGANVLTF
TGTGCCAGCAGTGGGACAGGTCCACGCTCCGGGTCGGGGGCCAACGTCCTGACTTTC
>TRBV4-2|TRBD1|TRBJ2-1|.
CASSQEHRGQGEQFF
TGTGCCAGCAGCCAAGAGCACAGGGGGCAAGGGGAGCAGTTCTTC
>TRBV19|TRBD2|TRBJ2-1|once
CASATGRGYNEQFF
TGTGCCAGTGCGACCGGGAGGGGTTACAATGAGCAGTTCTTC
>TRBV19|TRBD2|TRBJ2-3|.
CASSRLAASTDTQYF
TGTGCCAGTAGTAGACTAGCGGCTAGCACAGATACGCAGTATTTT
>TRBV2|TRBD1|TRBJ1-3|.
CASSTGRLGNTIYF
TGTGCCAGCTCGACAGGGCGCCTAGGAAACACCATATATTTT
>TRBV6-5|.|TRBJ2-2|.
CAIHRDTGELFF
TGTGCCATCCACCGGGATACCGGGGAGCTGTTTTTT
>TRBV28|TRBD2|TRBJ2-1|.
CASSYGTSGWYEQFF
TGTGCCAGCAGCTACGGGACTAGCGGCTGGTATGAGCAGTTCTTC
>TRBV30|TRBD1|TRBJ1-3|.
CAWITGGLTGNTIYF
TGTGCCTGGATAACAGGGGGATTAACTGGAAACACCATATATTTT
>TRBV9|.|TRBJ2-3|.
CASSVNTLVRTDTQYF
TGTGCCAGCAGCGTAAATACACTAGTTCGCACAGATACGCAGTATTTT
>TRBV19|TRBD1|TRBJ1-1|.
CASSSWDRAHEAFF
TGTGCCAGCTCCTCTTGGGACAGGGCTCATGAAGCTTTCTTT
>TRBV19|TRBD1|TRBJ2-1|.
CASSIGSRTGKNEQFF
TGTGCCAGTAGTATAGGTAGTAGGACAGGGAAGAATGAGCAGTTCTTC
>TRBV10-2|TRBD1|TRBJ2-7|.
CASSGGQGAYEQYF
TGCGCCAGCAGTGGGGGACAGGGGGCCTACGAGCAGTACTTC
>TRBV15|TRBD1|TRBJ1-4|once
CATSRDRTGYNEKLFF
TGTGCCACCAGCAGGGACAGGACGGGTTATAATGAAAAACTGTTTTTT
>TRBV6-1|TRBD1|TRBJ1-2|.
CASSEAGTGNGYTF
TGTGCCAGCAGTGAAGCGGGGACAGGGAATGGCTACACCTTC
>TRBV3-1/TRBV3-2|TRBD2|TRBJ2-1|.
CASSPRTSGRGEQFF
TGTGCCAGCAGCCCCAGGACTAGCGGGAGGGGTGAGCAGTTCTTC
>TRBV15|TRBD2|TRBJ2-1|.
CATSRELAADYNEQFF
TGTGCCACCAGCAGAGAACTAGCGGCGGACTACAATGAGCAGTTCTTC
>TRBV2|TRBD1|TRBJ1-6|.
CASSSQGLYDSPLHF
TGTGCCAGCAGTTCACAGGGGCTGTATGATTCACCCCTCCACTTT
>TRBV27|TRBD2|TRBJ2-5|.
CASSFSGRAEETQYF
TGTGCCAGCAGTTTTAGCGGGAGGGCGGAAGAGACCCAGTACTTC
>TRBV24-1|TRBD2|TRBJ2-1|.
CATSLSGSANNEQFF
TGTGCCACCAGCCTAAGCGGGAGCGCTAACAATGAGCAGTTCTTC
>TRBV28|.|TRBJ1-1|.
CASSPRFPNTEAFF
TGTGCCAGCAGTCCCCGGTTCCCGAACACTGAAGCTTTCTTT